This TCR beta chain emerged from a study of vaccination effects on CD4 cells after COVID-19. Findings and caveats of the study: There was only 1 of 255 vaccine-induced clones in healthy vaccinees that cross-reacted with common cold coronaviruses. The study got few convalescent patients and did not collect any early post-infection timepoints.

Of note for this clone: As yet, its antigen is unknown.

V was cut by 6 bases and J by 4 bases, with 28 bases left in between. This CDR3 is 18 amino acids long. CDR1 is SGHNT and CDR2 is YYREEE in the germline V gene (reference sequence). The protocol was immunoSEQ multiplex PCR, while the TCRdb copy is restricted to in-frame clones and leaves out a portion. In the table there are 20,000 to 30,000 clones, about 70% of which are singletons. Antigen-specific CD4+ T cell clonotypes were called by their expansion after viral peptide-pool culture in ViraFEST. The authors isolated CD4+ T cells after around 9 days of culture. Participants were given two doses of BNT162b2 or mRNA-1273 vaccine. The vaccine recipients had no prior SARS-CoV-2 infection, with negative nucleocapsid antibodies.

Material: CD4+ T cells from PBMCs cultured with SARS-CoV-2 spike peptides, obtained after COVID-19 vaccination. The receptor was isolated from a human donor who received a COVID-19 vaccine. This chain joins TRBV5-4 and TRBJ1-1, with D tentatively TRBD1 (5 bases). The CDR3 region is CASTPGLHESGRGTEAFF. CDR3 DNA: TGTGCCAGCACCCCGGGACTCCATGAATCCGGTCGAGGCACTGAAGCTTTCTTT.